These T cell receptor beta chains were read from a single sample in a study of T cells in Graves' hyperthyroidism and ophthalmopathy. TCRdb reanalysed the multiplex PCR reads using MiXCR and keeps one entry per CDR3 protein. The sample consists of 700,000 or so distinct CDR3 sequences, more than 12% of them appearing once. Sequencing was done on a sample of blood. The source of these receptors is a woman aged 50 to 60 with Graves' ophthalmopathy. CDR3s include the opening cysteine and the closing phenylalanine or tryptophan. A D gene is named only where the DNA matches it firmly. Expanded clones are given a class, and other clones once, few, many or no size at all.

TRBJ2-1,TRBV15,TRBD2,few,CATSRALSGGYNEQFF,TGTGCCACCAGCAGAGCCTTGTCGGGAGGGTACAATGAGCAGTTCTTC
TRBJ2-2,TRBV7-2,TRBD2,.,CASSPTSGRALTGELFF,TGTGCCAGCAGCCCCACCAGCGGGAGGGCCCTCACCGGGGAGCTGTTTTTT
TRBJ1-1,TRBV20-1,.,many,CSARSQRGISTEAFF,TGCAGTGCTAGGTCCCAAAGGGGTATATCGACTGAAGCTTTCTTT
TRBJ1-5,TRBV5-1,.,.,CASSRGDSNQPQHF,TGCGCCAGCAGCAGGGGGGATAGCAATCAGCCCCAGCATTTT
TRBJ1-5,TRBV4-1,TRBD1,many,CASSQDRGQPQHF,TGTGCCAGCAGCCAGGACAGGGGTCAGCCCCAGCATTTT
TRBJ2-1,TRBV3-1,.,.,CASSHGGEQFF,TGTGCCAGCAGCCACGGTGGGGAGCAGTTCTTC
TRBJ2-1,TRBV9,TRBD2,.,CAGSVGEREYYNEQFF,TGTGCCGGCAGCGTAGGAGAGCGGGAGTACTACAATGAGCAGTTCTTC
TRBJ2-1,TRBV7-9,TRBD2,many,CASGRTSGSSSYNEQFF,TGTGCCAGCGGTAGGACTAGCGGCAGTAGCTCCTACAATGAGCAGTTCTTC
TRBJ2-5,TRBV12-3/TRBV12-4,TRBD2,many,CASSESGTSVQETQYF,TGTGCCAGCAGTGAATCCGGGACTAGCGTACAAGAGACCCAGTACTTC
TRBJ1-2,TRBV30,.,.,CAWSPQPNYGYTF,TGTGCCTGGAGTCCTCAGCCTAACTATGGCTACACCTTC
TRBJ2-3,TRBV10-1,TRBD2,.,CASSDSGRAYRSTDTQYF,TGCGCCAGCAGTGACAGCGGGAGAGCATATAGGAGCACAGATACGCAGTATTTT
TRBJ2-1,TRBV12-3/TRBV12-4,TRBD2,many,CASSLAGGRDNEQFF,TGTGCCAGCAGCCTAGCGGGAGGGCGGGACAATGAGCAGTTCTTC
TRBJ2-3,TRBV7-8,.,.,CASNLSGSTDTQYF,TGTGCCAGCAACTTAAGTGGAAGCACAGATACGCAGTATTTT
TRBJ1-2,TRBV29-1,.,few,CSVAGRLSYGYTF,TGCAGCGTTGCGGGCAGATTAAGCTATGGCTACACCTTC
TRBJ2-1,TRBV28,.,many,CASMGGGLGADEQFF,TGTGCCAGCATGGGGGGGGGCCTTGGGGCCGATGAGCAGTTCTTC
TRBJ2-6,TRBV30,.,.,CAWRPRGGGGYSGANVLTF,TGTGCCTGGAGACCCCGGGGCGGAGGGGGTTACTCTGGGGCCAACGTCCTGACTTTC
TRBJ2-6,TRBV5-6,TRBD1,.,CASSVGTGNVGANVLTF,TGTGCCAGCAGCGTAGGGACAGGGAACGTTGGGGCCAACGTCCTGACTTTC
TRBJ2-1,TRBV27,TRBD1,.,CASSLLINAGQDNEQFF,TGTGCCAGCAGTTTATTGATAAATGCGGGACAGGACAATGAGCAGTTCTTC
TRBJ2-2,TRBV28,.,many,CASSLIGVGENTGELFF,TGTGCCAGCAGTTTAATTGGTGTTGGAGAGAACACCGGGGAGCTGTTTTTT
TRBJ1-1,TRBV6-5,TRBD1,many,CASSYVTGGAGTEAFF,TGTGCCAGCAGTTACGTGACAGGGGGCGCGGGAACTGAAGCTTTCTTT
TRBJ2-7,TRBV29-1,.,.,CSVEGGVLYEQYF,TGCAGCGTTGAAGGGGGAGTACTCTACGAGCAGTACTTC
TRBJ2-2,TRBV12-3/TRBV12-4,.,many,CASSLGRYTGELFF,TGTGCCAGCAGCCTAGGACGATACACCGGGGAGCTGTTTTTT
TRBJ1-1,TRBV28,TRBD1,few,CASSLRTGTAGRNTEAFF,TGTGCCAGCAGTCTTAGGACAGGGACGGCCGGGAGGAACACTGAAGCTTTCTTT
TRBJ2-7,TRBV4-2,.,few,CASSQDLTFDEQYF,TGTGCCAGCAGCCAAGATTTGACTTTCGACGAGCAGTACTTC
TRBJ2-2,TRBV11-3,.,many,CASSLVTGVGELFF,TGTGCCAGCAGCTTAGTTACCGGCGTCGGGGAGCTGTTTTTT
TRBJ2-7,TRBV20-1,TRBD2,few,CSAGLAGGYEQCF,TGCAGTGCAGGACTAGCGGGAGGCTACGAGCAGTGCTTC
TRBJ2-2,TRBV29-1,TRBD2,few,CSVSSGGAGELFF,TGCAGCGTTAGTTCGGGAGGAGCCGGGGAGCTGTTTTTT